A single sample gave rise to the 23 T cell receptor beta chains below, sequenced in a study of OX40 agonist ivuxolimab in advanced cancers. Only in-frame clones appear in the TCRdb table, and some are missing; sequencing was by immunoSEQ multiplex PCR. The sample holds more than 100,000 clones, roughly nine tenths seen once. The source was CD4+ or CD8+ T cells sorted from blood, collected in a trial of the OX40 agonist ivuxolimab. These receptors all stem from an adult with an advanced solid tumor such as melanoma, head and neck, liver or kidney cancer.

DNA of the CDR3: TGCGCCAGCAGCTTCGAGACAGGGTCCTACGAGCAGTACTTC. It encodes CASSFETGSYEQYF. The genes are TRBV5-1 and TRBJ2-7, with TRBD1 matching over 7 bases. In germline, CDR1 is SGHRS, CDR2 YFSETQ. The CDR3 is 14 amino acids. Trimming took 2 bases from V and 1 from J; bases not matched to a gene: 3.

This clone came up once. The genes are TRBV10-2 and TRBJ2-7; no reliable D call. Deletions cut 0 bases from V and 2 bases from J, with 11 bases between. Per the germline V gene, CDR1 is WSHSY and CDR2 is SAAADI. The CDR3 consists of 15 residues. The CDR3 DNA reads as TGCGCCAGCAGTGAGTCGCAGTTACTTACCTACGAGCAGTACTTC. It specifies CASSESQLLTYEQYF.

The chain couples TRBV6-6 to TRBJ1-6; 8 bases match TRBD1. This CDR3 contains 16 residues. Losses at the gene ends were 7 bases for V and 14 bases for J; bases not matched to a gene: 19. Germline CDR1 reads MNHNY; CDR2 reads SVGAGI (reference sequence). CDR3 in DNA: TGTGCCAGCACTGGACAGGGTTTGGGGCCCCTCTTCACCCTCCACTTT. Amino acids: CASTGQGLGPLFTLHF.

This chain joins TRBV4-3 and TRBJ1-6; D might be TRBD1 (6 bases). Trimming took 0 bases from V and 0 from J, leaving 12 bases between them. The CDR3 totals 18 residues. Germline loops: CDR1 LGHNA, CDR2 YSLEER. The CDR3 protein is CASSQDGGRSSYNSPLHF. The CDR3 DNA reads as TGCGCCAGCAGCCAAGATGGGGGCAGAAGCTCCTATAATTCACCCCTCCACTTT.

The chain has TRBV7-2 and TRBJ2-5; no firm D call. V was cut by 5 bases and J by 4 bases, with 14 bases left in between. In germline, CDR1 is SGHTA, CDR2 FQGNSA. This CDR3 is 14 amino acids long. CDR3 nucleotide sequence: TGTGCCAGCAGCGAACTCTCTTCTTCAGAGACCCAGTACTTC. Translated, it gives CASSELSSSETQYF.

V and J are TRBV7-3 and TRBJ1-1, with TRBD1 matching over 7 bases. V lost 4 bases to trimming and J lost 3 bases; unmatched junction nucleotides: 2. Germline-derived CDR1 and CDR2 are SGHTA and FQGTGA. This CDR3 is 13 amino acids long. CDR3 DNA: TGTGCCAGCAGCTCCGACAGGGACACTGAAGCTTTCTTT. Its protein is CASSSDRDTEAFF.

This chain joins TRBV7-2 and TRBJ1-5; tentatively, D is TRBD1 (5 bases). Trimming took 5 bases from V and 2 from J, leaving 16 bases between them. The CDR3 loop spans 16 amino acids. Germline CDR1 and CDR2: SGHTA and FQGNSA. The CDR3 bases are TGTGCCAGCAGCCCGTACGGGGAAGGGGGCAATCAGCCCCAGCATTTT. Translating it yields CASSPYGEGGNQPQHF.

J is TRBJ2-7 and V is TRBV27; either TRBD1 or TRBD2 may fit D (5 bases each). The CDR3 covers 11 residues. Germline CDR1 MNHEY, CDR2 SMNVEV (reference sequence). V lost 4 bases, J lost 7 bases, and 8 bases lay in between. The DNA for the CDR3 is TGTGCCAGCAGTTCAGAGGGGGAGCAGTACTTC. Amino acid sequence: CASSSEGEQYF.

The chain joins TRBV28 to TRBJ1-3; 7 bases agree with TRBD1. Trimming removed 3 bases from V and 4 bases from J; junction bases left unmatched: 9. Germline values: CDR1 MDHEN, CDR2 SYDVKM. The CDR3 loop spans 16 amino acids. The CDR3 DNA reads TGTGCCAGCAGTTTGGGCGGGACAGTTCGCGGAAACACCATATATTTT. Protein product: CASSLGGTVRGNTIYF.

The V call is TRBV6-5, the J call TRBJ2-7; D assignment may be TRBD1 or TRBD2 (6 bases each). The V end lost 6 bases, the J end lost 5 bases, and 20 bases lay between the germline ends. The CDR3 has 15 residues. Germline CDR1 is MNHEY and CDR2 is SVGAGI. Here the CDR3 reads CASRSPGANLHEQYF. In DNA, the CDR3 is TGTGCCAGCAGATCTCCGGGGGCGAATCTCCACGAGCAGTACTTC.

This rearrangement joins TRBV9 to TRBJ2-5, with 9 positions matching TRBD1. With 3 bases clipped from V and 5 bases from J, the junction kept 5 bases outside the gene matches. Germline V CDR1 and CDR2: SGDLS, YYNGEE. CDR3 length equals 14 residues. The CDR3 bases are TGTGCCAGCAGCGCCCAAGGGACAGGGGAGACCCAGTACTTC. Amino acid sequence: CASSAQGTGETQYF.

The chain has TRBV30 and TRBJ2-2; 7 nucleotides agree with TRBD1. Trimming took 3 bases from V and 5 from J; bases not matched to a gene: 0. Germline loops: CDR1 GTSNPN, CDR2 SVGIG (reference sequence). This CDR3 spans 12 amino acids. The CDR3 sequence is CAWRTGTGELFF. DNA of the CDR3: TGTGCCTGGAGGACAGGGACCGGGGAGCTGTTTTTT.

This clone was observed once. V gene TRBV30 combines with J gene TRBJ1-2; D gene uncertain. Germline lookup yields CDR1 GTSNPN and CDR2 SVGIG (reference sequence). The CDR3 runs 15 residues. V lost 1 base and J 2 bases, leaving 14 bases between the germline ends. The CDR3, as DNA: TGTGCCTGGAGTGCTCACATCGGCCCCAACTATGGCTACACCTTC. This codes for CAWSAHIGPNYGYTF.

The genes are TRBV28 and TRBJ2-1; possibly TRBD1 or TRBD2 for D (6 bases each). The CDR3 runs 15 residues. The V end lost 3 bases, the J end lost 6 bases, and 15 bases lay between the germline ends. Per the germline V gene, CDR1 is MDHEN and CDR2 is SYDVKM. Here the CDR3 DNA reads TGTGCCAGCAGTTTGGGGGGCGGGCCGGTCAATGAGCAGTTCTTC. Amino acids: CASSLGGGPVNEQFF.

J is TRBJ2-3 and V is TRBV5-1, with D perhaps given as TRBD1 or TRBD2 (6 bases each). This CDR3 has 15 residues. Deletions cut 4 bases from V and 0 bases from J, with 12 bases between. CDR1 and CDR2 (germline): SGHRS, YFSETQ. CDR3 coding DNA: TGCGCCAGCAGCCGGGAAGGGGGGAGCACAGATACGCAGTATTTT. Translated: CASSREGGSTDTQYF. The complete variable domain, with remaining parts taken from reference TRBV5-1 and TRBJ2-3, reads KAGVTQTPRYLIKTRGQQVTLSCSPISGHRSVSWYQQTPGQGLQFLFEYFSETQRNKGNFPGRFSGRQFSNSRSEMNVSTLELGDSALYLCASSREGGSTDTQYFGPGTRLTVL.

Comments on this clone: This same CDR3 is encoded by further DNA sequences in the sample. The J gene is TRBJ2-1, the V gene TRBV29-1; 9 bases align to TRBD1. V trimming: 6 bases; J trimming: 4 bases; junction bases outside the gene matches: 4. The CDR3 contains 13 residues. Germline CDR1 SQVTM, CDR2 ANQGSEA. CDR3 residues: CSVGQGGYNEQFF. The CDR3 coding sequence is TGCAGCGTGGGACAGGGAGGGTACAATGAGCAGTTCTTC.

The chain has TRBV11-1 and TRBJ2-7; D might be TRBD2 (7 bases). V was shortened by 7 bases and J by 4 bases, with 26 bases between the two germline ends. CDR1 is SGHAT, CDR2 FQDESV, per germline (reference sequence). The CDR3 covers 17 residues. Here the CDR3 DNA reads TGTGCCAGCACCCTGCTAGGGGGGGCGACGGGAAGGTACGAGCAGTACTTC. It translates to CASTLLGGATGRYEQYF.

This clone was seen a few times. CDR3 bases: TGTGCCAGCGGACAGGGAGAGGGCAATGGCTACACCTTC. Protein product: CASGQGEGNGYTF. The chain couples TRBV9 to TRBJ1-2; 8 positions agree with TRBD1. Per germline, CDR1 SGDLS and CDR2 YYNGEE. Trimming removed 7 bases from V and 6 bases from J; junction bases left unmatched: 8. The CDR3 sequence is 13 residues long.

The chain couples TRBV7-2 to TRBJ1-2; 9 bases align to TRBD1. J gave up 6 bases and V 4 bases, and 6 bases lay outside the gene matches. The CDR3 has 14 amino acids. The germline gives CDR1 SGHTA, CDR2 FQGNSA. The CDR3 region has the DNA TGTGCCAGCAGCTCCCAGGGGACAGGGCATGGCTACACCTTC. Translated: CASSSQGTGHGYTF.

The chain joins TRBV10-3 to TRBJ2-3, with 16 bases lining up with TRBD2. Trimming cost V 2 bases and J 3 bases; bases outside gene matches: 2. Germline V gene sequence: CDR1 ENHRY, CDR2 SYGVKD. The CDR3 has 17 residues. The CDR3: CAISEGTSGGATDTQYF. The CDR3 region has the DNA TGTGCCATCAGTGAGGGGACTAGCGGGGGGGCGACAGATACGCAGTATTTT.

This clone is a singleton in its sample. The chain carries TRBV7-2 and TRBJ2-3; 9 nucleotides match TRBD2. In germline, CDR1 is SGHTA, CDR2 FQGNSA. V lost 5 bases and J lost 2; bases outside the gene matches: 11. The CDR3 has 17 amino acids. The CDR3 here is CASSQAASGVYTDTQYF. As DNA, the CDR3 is TGTGCCAGCAGCCAGGCGGCTAGCGGGGTGTACACAGATACGCAGTATTTT.

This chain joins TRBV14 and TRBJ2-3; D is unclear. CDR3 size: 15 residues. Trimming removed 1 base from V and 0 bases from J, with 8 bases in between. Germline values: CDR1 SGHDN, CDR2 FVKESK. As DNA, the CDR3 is TGTGCCAGCAGCCAAGCGAGGTCCAGCACAGATACGCAGTATTTT. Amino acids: CASSQARSSTDTQYF.

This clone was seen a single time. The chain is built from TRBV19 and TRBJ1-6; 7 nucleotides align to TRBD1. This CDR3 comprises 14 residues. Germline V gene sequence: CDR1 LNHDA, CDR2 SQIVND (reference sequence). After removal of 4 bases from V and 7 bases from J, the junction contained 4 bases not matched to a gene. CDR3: CASSSRQGNSPLHF. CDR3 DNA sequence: TGTGCCAGTAGTAGCAGACAGGGCAATTCACCCCTCCACTTT.